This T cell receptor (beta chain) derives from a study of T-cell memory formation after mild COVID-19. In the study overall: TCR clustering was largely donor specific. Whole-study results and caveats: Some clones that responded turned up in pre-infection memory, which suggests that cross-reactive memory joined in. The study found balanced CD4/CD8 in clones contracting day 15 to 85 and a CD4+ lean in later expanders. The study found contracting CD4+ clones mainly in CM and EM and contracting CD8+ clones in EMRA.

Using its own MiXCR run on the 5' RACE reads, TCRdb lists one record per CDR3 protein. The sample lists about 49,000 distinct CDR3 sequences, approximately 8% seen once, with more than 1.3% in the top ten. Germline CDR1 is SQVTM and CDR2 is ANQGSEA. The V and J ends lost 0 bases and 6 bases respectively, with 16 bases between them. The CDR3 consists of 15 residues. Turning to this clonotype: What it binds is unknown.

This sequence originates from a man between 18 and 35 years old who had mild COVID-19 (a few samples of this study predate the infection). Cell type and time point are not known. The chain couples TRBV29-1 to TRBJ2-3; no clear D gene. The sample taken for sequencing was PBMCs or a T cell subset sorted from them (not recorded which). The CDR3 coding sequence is TGCAGCGTTGAAGATCAGGAACGGGCCTGGGATACGCAGTATTTT. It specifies CSVEDQERAWDTQYF.